The clone carrying this T cell receptor (beta chain) was seen only a few times. Its matching antigen is unknown. The CDR3 has 15 residues. The V gene's germline CDR1 is DFQATT and CDR2 SNEGSKA (reference sequence). V shed 5 bases and J 7 bases; nucleotides not matched to a gene: 16. These data are taken from a study of T cells in Graves' hyperthyroidism and ophthalmopathy. Study in general: Pretreatment peripheral blood was obtained at initial diagnosis.

Study observations and caveats: Researchers found most expanded thyroid clonotypes above 0.001 in blood as well.

RNA transcripts were the template for amplifying TCR beta CDR3 regions. The HTBI set primed first-round TCR CDR3 RT-PCR. MiXCR, applied by TCRdb to the multiplex PCR reads, yields one record per CDR3 protein. The sample records about 840,000 distinct CDR3 sequences, 38% being singletons. The chain is built from TRBV20-1 and TRBJ2-7; 8 nucleotides agree with TRBD1. The receptor was derived from a man aged 18 to 30 with Graves' hyperthyroidism. The sample was blood. CDR3 coding DNA: TGCAGTGCTGGCCCCGGGACAGGCCCTGCTGGGGAGCAGTACTTC. Its translation: CSAGPGTGPAGEQYF.